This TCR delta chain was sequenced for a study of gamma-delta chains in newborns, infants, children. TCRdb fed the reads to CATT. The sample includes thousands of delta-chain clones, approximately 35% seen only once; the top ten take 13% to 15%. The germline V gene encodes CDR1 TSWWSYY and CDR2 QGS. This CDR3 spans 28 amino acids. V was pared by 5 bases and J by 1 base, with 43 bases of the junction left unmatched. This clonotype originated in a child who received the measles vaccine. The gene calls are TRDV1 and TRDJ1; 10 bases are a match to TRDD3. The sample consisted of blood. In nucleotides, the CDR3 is TGTGCTCTTGGGAATTTTGGGATAGGGAACTACTGGTTTGGGATAGGGAACTACTGGGGGATCCCCACCGATAAACTCATCTTT. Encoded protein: CALGNFGIGNYWFGIGNYWGIPTDKLIF.